This TCR beta chain was identified in a study of neoadjuvant anti-PD-1 for oral cavity cancer. Study-wide findings and caveats: Higher pretreatment blood Treg/Th17 ratios correlated with higher pretreatment blood and lower post-treatment tumor TCRbeta clonality. Each response group had just a few patients in TCR analyses.

Described time point: after neoadjuvant nivolumab, at surgical resection. Patients had newly diagnosed, untreated stage II-IVA oral cavity squamous cell carcinoma. Points on this clone: The target antigen is unknown.

The CDR3 has 15 residues. Germline V gene lookup returns CDR1 SGHRS and CDR2 YFSETQ. With 4 bases clipped from V and 4 bases from J, the junction kept 7 bases outside the gene matches. Six replicates per PBMC sample, mostly from 480 ng of genomic DNA. The method was immunoSEQ multiplex PCR; TCRdb's version includes in-frame clones alone and lacks a portion of them. Of about 68,000 clones listed, approximately 84% are singletons. The chain has TRBV5-1 and TRBJ2-5; TRBD2 agrees at 10 bases. Here the sequenced sample was PBMCs, taken after nivolumab (anti-PD-1) treatment. The clonotype comes from a person between 40 and 85 years old with oral cavity squamous cell carcinoma. The CDR3 DNA is TGCGCCAGCAGCCCCGGGACTAGCGTCGGAGAGACCCAGTACTTC. Residues: CASSPGTSVGETQYF.